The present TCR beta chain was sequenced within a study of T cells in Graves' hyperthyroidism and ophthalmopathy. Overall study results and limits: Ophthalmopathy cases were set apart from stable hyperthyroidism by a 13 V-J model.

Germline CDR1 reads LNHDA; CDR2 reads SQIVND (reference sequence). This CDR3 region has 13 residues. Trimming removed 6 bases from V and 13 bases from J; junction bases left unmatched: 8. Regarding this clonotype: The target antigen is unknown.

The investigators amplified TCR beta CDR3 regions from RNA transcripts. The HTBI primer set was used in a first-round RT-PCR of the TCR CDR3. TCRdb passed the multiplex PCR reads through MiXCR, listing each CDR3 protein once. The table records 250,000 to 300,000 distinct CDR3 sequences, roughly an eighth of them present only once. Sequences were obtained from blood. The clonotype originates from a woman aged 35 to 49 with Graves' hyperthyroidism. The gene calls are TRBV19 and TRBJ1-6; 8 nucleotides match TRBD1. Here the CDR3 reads CASSWTGLRPLHF. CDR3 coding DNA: TGTGCCAGTAGCTGGACAGGGCTTCGGCCCCTCCACTTT.